These 28 T cell receptor beta chains share one sample of origin, sequenced in a study of T cells in Graves' hyperthyroidism and ophthalmopathy (dated by TCRdb to about 2019). Library prep was done by multiplex PCR. For sequencing, an Illumina HiSeq 2000 was employed. The TCR beta CDR3 regions were amplified from RNA transcripts. The TCR CDR3 was subjected to a first round of RT-PCR using the HTBI primer set and the Qiagen OneStep RT-PCR kit. TCRdb took the public reads, trimmed them with fastp at Q25, ran MiXCR for clone calling and kept in-frame beta chains. Each CDR3 protein appears once, grouped with its most common genes and DNA. The sample yields fewer than 650,000 distinct CDR3 sequences; 14% were counted once. The top ten clones comprise approximately 6.4% of the sample. Sequencing input: blood. These receptors originate from a woman aged 18-29 years with Graves' ophthalmopathy.

In this sample, this clonotype turned up many times. The chain employs TRBV28 and TRBJ2-7; 8 bases align to TRBD1. V was clipped by 1 base and J by 2 bases; unmatched bases: 7. The CDR3 covers 16 residues. Germline V lookup: CDR1 MDHEN, CDR2 SYDVKM. CDR3: CASSLLGTGSTYEQYF. The CDR3 DNA follows: TGTGCCAGCAGTTTATTAGGGACAGGTAGTACCTACGAGCAGTACTTC.

The V and J genes are TRBV18 and TRBJ2-2, with D perhaps matching TRBD1 (6 bases). The germline CDR1 and CDR2 sequences are KGHSH and LQKENI. The V end was cut by 3 bases, the J end by 1 base, with 12 bases between. The CDR3 is made up of 16 amino acids. DNA of the CDR3: TGTGCCAGCTCACCCACCGGGACATTGAACACCGGGGAGCTGTTTTTT. Translated, it gives CASSPTGTLNTGELFF.

This clonotype appeared many times. The J gene is TRBJ1-5, the V gene TRBV2; 8 bases fit TRBD1. Looked up from germline, CDR1 is SNHLY and CDR2 is FYNNEI. CDR3 size: 15 residues. The V gene end was trimmed by 1 base and the J gene end by 6 bases; junction bases not matched to a gene: 5. CDR3 in DNA: TGTGCCAGCAGTGAAGACAGGGGGTCGGGTCAGCCCCAGCATTTT. Translating gives CASSEDRGSGQPQHF. Full variable domain (remainder filled in from reference TRBV2 and TRBJ1-5): EPEVTQTPSHQVTQMGQEVILRCVPISNHLYFYWYRQILGQKVEFLVSFYNNEISEKSEIFDDQFSVERPDGSNFTLKIRSTKLEDSAMYFCASSEDRGSGQPQHFGDGTRLSIL.

Many counts were recorded for this clonotype. The rearrangement uses TRBV6-1 and TRBJ2-5; TRBD1 or TRBD2 may be the D gene (6 bases each). CDR1 MNHNS and CDR2 SASEGT come from the germline V gene. This CDR3 contains 15 residues. V gave up 5 bases and J gave up 4 bases, with 17 bases separating them. The CDR3 coding sequence is TGTGCCAGCAGTTACACCACGGGGGCGAGAGAGACCCAGTACTTC. This encodes CASSYTTGARETQYF.

This clonotype was recorded only once. The V gene is TRBV28, the J gene TRBJ2-1, with 7 bases fitting TRBD2. After removal of 5 bases from V and 0 bases from J, the junction contained 13 bases not matched to a gene. Germline V gene data show CDR1 as MDHEN and CDR2 as SYDVKM. The CDR3 contains 18 residues. The CDR3 DNA reads TGTGCCAGCAGTGTCATGGGGCTAGCGGCGAGCTCCTACAATGAGCAGTTCTTC. This encodes CASSVMGLAASSYNEQFF.

This clonotype was observed a handful of times. The junction departs from the called germline gene at one end, perhaps through a read error. The V gene is TRBV4-1, the J gene TRBJ2-5; weak D call: TRBD1 (5 bases). Germline V gene lookup returns CDR1 MGHRA and CDR2 YSYEKL. The CDR3 length is 13 residues. CDR3 protein: CASSQEGSTGHDF. In nucleotides, the CDR3 is TGCGCCAGCAGCCAAGAGGGCTCAACAGGACATGACTTC.

This clonotype was observed many times. The chain has TRBV7-9 and TRBJ1-1; no reliable D call. CDR3 size: 16 residues. The germline V gene has CDR1 SEHNR and CDR2 FQNEAQ (reference sequence). V was shortened by 6 bases and J by 0 bases, with 17 bases between the two germline ends. DNA for the CDR3: TGTGCCAGCAGGGTTAAGGCGGGCCCCATGAACACTGAAGCTTTCTTT. Residues: CASRVKAGPMNTEAFF.

A word on this clonotype: A much bigger clone sits one base away, suggesting this may be a read error. Likely a read error: the CDR3 ends without its conserved phenylalanine or tryptophan. The chain links TRBV12-5 to TRBJ2-7; D remains unclear. The germline gives CDR1 LGHNT, CDR2 FRNRAP. V lost 1 base and J 2 bases, leaving 0 bases between the germline ends. The CDR3 length is 11 residues. CDR3 amino acids: CASGLAYEQYL. CDR3 in DNA: TGTGCTAGTGGTTTGGCCTACGAGCAGTACCTC.

This clonotype appeared many times. The V and J genes are TRBV18 and TRBJ2-7, with D tentatively TRBD2 (5 bases). The V and J ends lost 4 bases and 3 bases respectively, with 16 bases between them. Germline V lookup: CDR1 KGHSH, CDR2 LQKENI. This CDR3 is 15 amino acids long. CDR3 sequence reads: CASSLSGIEYYEQYF. CDR3 nucleotides: TGTGCCAGCTCACTTTCCGGGATAGAGTACTACGAGCAGTACTTC. Full variable domain (outside the CDR3, taken from reference TRBV18 and TRBJ2-7): NAGVMQNPRHLVRRRGQEARLRCSPMKGHSHVYWYRQLPEEGLKFMVYLQKENIIDESGMPKERFSAEFPKEGPSILRIQQVVRGDSAAYFCASSLSGIEYYEQYFGPGTRLTVT.

This clonotype was recorded many times. The chain combines TRBV7-2 with TRBJ2-1, with TRBD2 identical over 8 bases. Germline V CDR1 and CDR2: SGHTA, FQGNSA. Trimming cost V 0 bases and J 6 bases; bases outside gene matches: 7. The CDR3 extends over 16 amino acids. This CDR3 is CASSLAGGRSSNEQFF. The DNA for the CDR3 is TGTGCCAGCAGCTTAGCGGGCGGGAGGAGCTCCAATGAGCAGTTCTTC.

The sample holds a few counts of this clonotype. V gene TRBV6-1 combines with J gene TRBJ1-5; D may be TRBD1 (6 bases). Germline assignment: CDR1 MNHNS and CDR2 SASEGT. The CDR3 contains 17 residues. V lost 6 bases, J lost 0 bases, and 18 bases lay in between. The CDR3 here is CASRQGAPLNSNQPQHF. Written as DNA, the CDR3 is TGTGCCAGCAGACAGGGTGCTCCCTTAAATAGCAATCAGCCCCAGCATTTT.

The sample holds many counts of this clonotype. The CDR3 reads CASSYSAGKAEAFF. DNA for the CDR3: TGTGCCAGCAGTTACTCAGCAGGGAAGGCTGAAGCTTTCTTT. V gene TRBV6-5 combines with J gene TRBJ1-1, with TRBD1 as a possible D gene (5 bases). Trimming shortened V by 0 bases and J by 6 bases, and 11 bases separated the two germline ends. Germline lookup yields CDR1 MNHEY and CDR2 SVGAGI. The CDR3 contains 14 residues.

This clonotype was recorded at least ten times. This chain links TRBV7-9 with TRBJ2-1; D is uncertain. The CDR3 is 13 residues long. Germline assignment: CDR1 SEHNR and CDR2 FQNEAQ (reference sequence). V was shortened by 7 bases and J by 4 bases, with 11 bases between the two germline ends. The CDR3 nucleotides read TGTGCCAGCACATCTGCGACGTACAATGAGCAGTTCTTC. It specifies CASTSATYNEQFF. Full variable domain (rest looked up from reference TRBV7-9 and TRBJ2-1): DTGVSQNPRHKITKRGQNVTFRCDPISEHNRLYWYRQTLGQGPEFLTYFQNEAQLEKSRLLSDRFSAERPKGSFSTLEIQRTEQGDSAMYLCASTSATYNEQFFGPGTRLTVL.

The gene calls are TRBV27 and TRBJ2-3; 9 bases align to TRBD2. The junction had 7 bases not matched to a gene; V was cut back by 2 bases and J by 4 bases. Germline V gene sequence: CDR1 MNHEY, CDR2 SMNVEV (reference sequence). This CDR3 has 16 residues. Here the CDR3 DNA reads TGTGCCAGCAGTTTAAGGCGGGAGGGAGGGGCAGATACGCAGTATTTT. Its protein is CASSLRREGGADTQYF.

This clonotype came up a few times. The chain couples TRBV12-3 or TRBV12-4 to TRBJ2-1; D not certain. V was trimmed by 2 bases and J by 9 bases, leaving 8 bases between them. The CDR3 loop spans 12 amino acids. The DNA for the CDR3 is TGTGCCAGCAGTTTAAGGGTCCCTGAGCAGTTCTTC. It is translated as CASSLRVPEQFF.

This clonotype was detected many times. DNA of the CDR3: TGTGCCAGCAGCTTAGCGCGGGGGAGGGCAGATACGCAGTATTTT. It yields the protein CASSLARGRADTQYF. The rearrangement joins TRBV7-2 to TRBJ2-3; 7 bases are shared with TRBD2. The V gene end was trimmed by 0 bases and the J gene end by 4 bases; junction bases not matched to a gene: 4. Germline V gene data show CDR1 as SGHTA and CDR2 as FQGNSA. This CDR3 is 15 amino acids long.

This clonotype was seen many times. This chain connects TRBV30 to TRBJ1-1, with 9 bases aligning to TRBD1. The CDR3 length is 16 residues. Germline values: CDR1 GTSNPN, CDR2 SVGIG (reference sequence). Germline trimming cut 2 bases from V and 0 bases from J; bases unmatched to any gene: 7. The CDR3 spells CAWSLQGARMNTEAFF. DNA for the CDR3: TGTGCCTGGAGTCTACAGGGGGCCCGTATGAACACTGAAGCTTTCTTT.

This clonotype was observed at least ten times. The chain uses TRBV12-3 or TRBV12-4 and TRBJ2-7; D might be TRBD1 (5 bases). V shed 7 bases and J shed 2 bases, with 18 bases lying between them. The CDR3 has 15 amino acids. The CDR3 sequence is CASTLRSGPTYEQYF. CDR3 bases: TGTGCCAGCACCCTCCGGTCAGGGCCCACCTACGAGCAGTACTTC.

This clonotype was found a few times. The rearrangement links TRBV6-6 to TRBJ2-1; D gene unclear. Germline CDR1 MNHNY, CDR2 SVGAGI (reference sequence). V dropped 0 bases and J dropped 2 bases, with 8 bases sitting between them. The CDR3 has 15 residues. As DNA, the CDR3 is TGTGCCAGCAGTTACTCCGCTAGGCCCTACAATGAGCAGTTCTTC. Its translation is CASSYSARPYNEQFF.

To note about this clonotype: A read error is likely, as this CDR3 ends without the conserved phenylalanine or tryptophan. The rearrangement uses TRBV3-1 and TRBJ1-4; 8 bases map to TRBD1. Germline CDR1 is LGHDT and CDR2 is YNNKEL (reference sequence). Trimming at V came to 0 bases and at J to 1 base, leaving 4 bases not matched to a gene. The CDR3 extends over 17 amino acids. The CDR3 loop reads CASSQETGGITNEKLFL. The CDR3 coding sequence is TGTGCCAGCAGCCAAGAAACAGGGGGAATAACTAATGAAAAACTGTTTCTT.

Remarks on this clonotype: Just one base apart from a much larger clone, this may be a read error. J is TRBJ2-4 and V is TRBV28; no reliable D call. The CDR3 has 14 residues. CDR1 is MDHEN, CDR2 SYDVKM, per germline. Here the CDR3 DNA reads TGTGCCGGCAGTTTAATGGTAGCCAAAAACATTCAGTACTTC. This sequence encodes CAGSLMVAKNIQYF.

This clonotype has just a few counts. At one end, the junction sequence differs from germline, possibly due to a read error. This chain connects TRBV28 to TRBJ2-5; 8 nucleotides align to TRBD2. The CDR3 is 14 residues long. From germline, CDR1 is MDHEN and CDR2 SYDVKM. The chain's CDR3 is CASHRSGSQETQDF. CDR3 bases: TGTGCCAGCCACAGAAGCGGGAGTCAAGAGACCCAGGACTTC.

V and J are TRBV7-8 and TRBJ2-2; D tentatively reads TRBD1 or TRBD2 (6 bases each). Trimming cost V 8 bases and J 1 base, with 17 bases left between them. CDR3 size: 16 residues. The germline gives CDR1 SGHVS, CDR2 FQNEAQ. CDR3 DNA sequence: TGTGCCAGCTCACCACCGGGGGCGGAGAACACCGGGGAGCTGTTTTTT. Translated, it gives CASSPPGAENTGELFF.

This clonotype was seen at least ten times. The V call is TRBV30, the J call TRBJ2-1, with a weak D call TRBD2 (6 bases). V was trimmed by 2 bases and J by 3 bases, leaving 11 bases between them. Germline assignment: CDR1 GTSNPN and CDR2 SVGIG (reference sequence). The CDR3 totals 14 residues. The CDR3 loop is CAWSREVGYNEQFF. CDR3 coding DNA: TGTGCCTGGAGTAGGGAGGTCGGCTACAATGAGCAGTTCTTC.

This clonotype was seen repeatedly, ten times or more. This sequence joins TRBV19 and TRBJ2-1; D may be TRBD2 (6 bases). CDR1 LNHDA and CDR2 SQIVND come from the germline V gene (reference sequence). The CDR3 consists of 19 residues. Trimming stripped 5 bases from V and 0 bases from J, with 23 bases between. The CDR3 sequence: CASSPTTQLASSSYNEQFF. The CDR3 region has the DNA TGTGCCAGTAGTCCCACCACCCAACTAGCCTCCTCCTCCTACAATGAGCAGTTCTTC.

This clonotype has at least ten counts. This chain uses TRBV2 with TRBJ2-3; D not certain. V lost 8 bases to trimming and J lost 0 bases, with 15 bases between them. The germline gives CDR1 SNHLY, CDR2 FYNNEI. This CDR3 is 15 amino acids long. Here the CDR3 reads CASLFLSRSTDTQYF. CDR3 bases: TGTGCCAGCCTTTTCTTAAGCAGAAGCACAGATACGCAGTATTTT.

This clonotype was picked up a small number of times. This sequence joins TRBV4-3 and TRBJ1-5; D not certain. The ends were cut back, 1 base at V and 0 bases at J, with 10 bases in the middle. The germline CDR1 and CDR2 sequences are LGHNA and YSLEER. The CDR3 consists of 16 residues. CDR3 in amino acids: CASSQGTAYSNQPQHF. In DNA form, the CDR3 reads TGCGCCAGCAGCCAAGGAACAGCATATAGCAATCAGCCCCAGCATTTT.

This clonotype was picked up a small number of times. CDR3 nucleotide sequence: TGCAGCGTTCTCCGACAGTTACAAGAGACCCAGTACTTC. Encoded protein: CSVLRQLQETQYF. The chain uses TRBV29-1 and TRBJ2-5, with D possibly TRBD1 on 5 matching bases. Germline CDR1 is SQVTM and CDR2 is ANQGSEA. Trimming pared 5 bases from V and 2 bases from J, leaving 12 bases between. This CDR3 contains 13 residues.